These 29 T cell receptor beta chains share one sample of origin, sequenced in a study of T cell repertoires and HLA-DP antigens. Produced via immunoSEQ multiplex PCR; TCRdb's table is partial and in-frame only. The sample shows around 100,000 clones, more than 85% of them seen only once. For these TCRs, the target antigens are not known. Sequencing used CD4+ T cells from PBMCs. These receptors came from a woman under 30 in good health and CMV-seronegative.

The CDR3 coding sequence is TGCAGCGCGAGCGACCAAATCGACCAGTACTTC. Its protein product is CSASDQIDQYF. The chain carries TRBV29-1 and TRBJ2-5; D remains ambiguous. The CDR3 has 11 residues. V lost 7 bases, J lost 10 bases, and 16 bases lay in between. Germline-derived CDR1 and CDR2 are SQVTM and ANQGSEA.

This clone was counted once. This rearrangement joins TRBV10-3 to TRBJ1-6; D uncertain. V was pared by 5 bases and J by 7 bases, with 6 bases between. The length of the CDR3 is 12 residues. Germline V gives CDR1 ENHRY, CDR2 SYGVKD. As DNA, the CDR3 is TGTGCCATCAGTCCTCAGAATTCACCCCTCCACTTT. Translated: CAISPQNSPLHF.

The chain combines TRBV2 with TRBJ2-1; 9 positions match TRBD2. The CDR3 runs 14 residues. Trimming cost V 6 bases and J 3 bases; bases outside gene matches: 3. Per the germline V gene, CDR1 is SNHLY and CDR2 is FYNNEI. CDR3 DNA: TGTGCCAGCAGAAAGACTAGCGGCTACAATGAGCAGTTCTTC. This codes for CASRKTSGYNEQFF. The complete variable domain, with remaining parts taken from reference TRBV2 and TRBJ2-1, reads EPEVTQTPSHQVTQMGQEVILRCVPISNHLYFYWYRQILGQKVEFLVSFYNNEISEKSEIFDDQFSVERPDGSNFTLKIRSTKLEDSAMYFCASRKTSGYNEQFFGPGTRLTVL.

This clone showed up just once. The genes are TRBV7-9 and TRBJ2-1; 8 positions match TRBD2. Germline loops: CDR1 SEHNR, CDR2 FQNEAQ (reference sequence). Unmatched junction bases numbered 10, after V lost 7 bases and J lost 5 bases. There are 15 residues in the CDR3. CDR3 protein: CASIKGRGENNEQFF. The CDR3 DNA is TGTGCCAGCATCAAAGGGCGGGGGGAAAACAATGAGCAGTTCTTC.

The chain recombines TRBV5-1 with TRBJ1-1, with D tentatively TRBD1 (6 bases). The germline CDR1 and CDR2 sequences are SGHRS and YFSETQ. The V end lost 6 bases, the J end lost 6 bases, and 21 bases lay between the germline ends. The CDR3 runs to 15 residues. The chain's CDR3 is CASTRQEGSSAEAFF. CDR3 bases: TGCGCCAGCACCCGACAGGAGGGAAGTTCCGCTGAAGCTTTCTTT. Together with reference TRBV5-1 and TRBJ1-1, the CDR3 gives the full variable domain: KAGVTQTPRYLIKTRGQQVTLSCSPISGHRSVSWYQQTPGQGLQFLFEYFSETQRNKGNFPGRFSGRQFSNSRSEMNVSTLELGDSALYLCASTRQEGSSAEAFFGQGTRLTVV.

This CDR3 reads CASNTGQGYGYTF. In nucleotides, the CDR3 is TGTGCCAGCAACACTGGGCAGGGCTATGGCTACACCTTC. The chain employs TRBV6-1 and TRBJ1-2; tentative D call: TRBD1 (5 bases). This CDR3 is built from 13 residues. The germline V gene encodes CDR1 MNHNS and CDR2 SASEGT. V was shortened by 7 bases and J by 4 bases, with 13 bases between the two germline ends.

The gene calls are TRBV19 and TRBJ1-1; 9 nucleotides agree with TRBD1. Germline CDR1 is LNHDA and CDR2 is SQIVND (reference sequence). The V segment lost 4 bases and the J segment 10 bases; nucleotides outside the gene matches: 7. The CDR3 consists of 13 residues. CDR3 nucleotides: TGTGCCAGTAGTAAGGGACAGGGAGGTCGAGCTTTCTTT. This codes for CASSKGQGGRAFF.

The V gene is TRBV11-1, the J gene TRBJ2-7, with 9 bases aligning to TRBD2. The CDR3 is 15 residues long. Trimming cost V 4 bases and J 2 bases; bases outside gene matches: 6. CDR1 and CDR2 (germline): SGHAT, FQDESV (reference sequence). The chain's CDR3 is CASSWGLATPYEQYF. The CDR3 nucleotides read TGTGCCAGCAGCTGGGGACTAGCTACTCCCTACGAGCAGTACTTC.

V and J are TRBV5-5 and TRBJ1-1, with 8 bases aligning to TRBD1. The V segment lost 4 bases and the J segment 4 bases; nucleotides outside the gene matches: 9. The CDR3 sequence is 15 residues long. CDR1 SGHKS and CDR2 YYEKEE come from the germline V gene (reference sequence). CDR3 residues: CASSAQDREITEAFF. In nucleotides, the CDR3 is TGTGCCAGCAGCGCACAGGACAGGGAAATCACTGAAGCTTTCTTT. The whole variable domain, filled in from reference TRBV5-5 and TRBJ1-1, reads DAGVTQSPTHLIKTRGQQVTLRCSPISGHKSVSWYQQVLGQGPQFIFQYYEKEERGRGNFPDRFSARQFPNYSSELNVNALLLGDSALYLCASSAQDREITEAFFGQGTRLTVV.

This chain joins TRBV19 and TRBJ2-2; D possibly uses TRBD1 or TRBD2 (5 bases each). Trimming removed 7 bases at V and 3 bases at J, with 15 bases between. In germline, CDR1 is LNHDA, CDR2 SQIVND (reference sequence). The CDR3 contains 15 residues. The CDR3 region is CASTPAGRDTGELFF. The DNA for the CDR3 is TGTGCCAGTACCCCGGCAGGGCGGGACACCGGGGAGCTGTTTTTT.

The V and J genes are TRBV30 and TRBJ2-5; 9 nucleotides agree with TRBD1. Trimming took 2 bases from V and 5 from J; bases not matched to a gene: 9. The CDR3 length is 15 residues. In germline, CDR1 is GTSNPN, CDR2 SVGIG (reference sequence). The CDR3 nucleotides read TGTGCCTGGAGTAAACCCGGGACAGGGATGGAGACCCAGTACTTC. This sequence encodes CAWSKPGTGMETQYF.

The chain uses TRBV7-8 and TRBJ1-2, with D perhaps TRBD1 (6 bases). The V and J ends lost 0 bases and 4 bases respectively, with 9 bases between them. Germline CDR1 SGHVS, CDR2 FQNEAQ. CDR3 length: 14 amino acids. CDR3 DNA: TGTGCCAGCAGCTTAGCGATAGGGGGCTATGGCTACACCTTC. This translates into CASSLAIGGYGYTF.

This chain uses TRBV6-4 with TRBJ1-6; D is unclear. Germline V gene sequence: CDR1 MRHNA, CDR2 SNTAGT. The V and J ends lost 0 bases and 6 bases respectively, with 3 bases between them. The CDR3 is 13 amino acids. CDR3 DNA sequence: TGTGCCAGCAGTGACTCTGGTAATTCACCCCTCCACTTT. Translating it yields CASSDSGNSPLHF.

This clone was counted between two and nine times. J is TRBJ2-2 and V is TRBV4-3; maybe TRBD2 (6 bases). This CDR3 region has 15 residues. Trimming removed 1 base at V and 6 bases at J, with 12 bases between. From germline, CDR1 is LGHNA and CDR2 YSLEER. The DNA for the CDR3 is TGCGCCAGCAGCCAAGCCGGGGGTCAGGCCGGGGAGCTGTTTTTT. Its translation: CASSQAGGQAGELFF.

The chain couples TRBV9 to TRBJ2-3; weak D call: TRBD2 (6 bases). The germline V gene encodes CDR1 SGDLS and CDR2 YYNGEE. Trimming cost V 2 bases and J 1 base, with 11 bases left between them. The CDR3 is made up of 15 amino acids. The CDR3: CASSVGAGGTDTQYF. In DNA, the CDR3 is TGTGCCAGCAGCGTTGGAGCGGGTGGCACAGATACGCAGTATTTT.

The chain uses TRBV4-1 and TRBJ1-2; D is ambiguous. In germline, CDR1 is MGHRA, CDR2 YSYEKL. The CDR3 sequence is 13 residues long. V shed 4 bases and J shed 8 bases, with 14 bases lying between them. CDR3 loop: CASSPFGREGYTF. The CDR3 nucleotides read TGCGCCAGCAGCCCTTTTGGGCGGGAAGGCTACACCTTC.

The chain has TRBV7-2 and TRBJ2-4; D is possibly TRBD1 or TRBD2 (6 bases each). CDR1 and CDR2 from the germline V gene are SGHTA and FQGNSA. The CDR3 sequence is 15 residues long. Trimming stripped 1 base from V and 5 bases from J, with 12 bases between. CDR3 DNA: TGTGCCAGCAGCTTAGGCAGGGGAGGACAAAACATTCAGTACTTC. Its translation is CASSLGRGGQNIQYF.

The gene calls are TRBV5-5 and TRBJ1-2; TRBD1 agrees at 7 bases. Germline V CDR1 and CDR2: SGHKS, YYEKEE (reference sequence). Trimming removed 3 bases from V and 4 bases from J; junction bases left unmatched: 18. The CDR3 loop spans 18 amino acids. CDR3 sequence reads: CASSSIQVRDSPIYGYTF. The CDR3 DNA reads TGTGCCAGCAGCTCAATTCAGGTCCGGGACAGTCCCATCTATGGCTACACCTTC.

The V and J genes are TRBV27 and TRBJ2-3; perhaps D is TRBD1 or TRBD2 (6 bases each). V gave up 1 base and J gave up 6 bases, with 17 bases separating them. This CDR3 has 16 amino acids. Germline CDR1 reads MNHEY; CDR2 reads SMNVEV (reference sequence). The CDR3 nucleotides are TGTGCCAGCAGTTTATTTTATTCGGGGGCCGGGGATACGCAGTATTTT. Amino acids: CASSLFYSGAGDTQYF.

This clone was counted a single time. The chain carries TRBV27 and TRBJ1-2; 9 positions match TRBD1. The V gene's germline CDR1 is MNHEY and CDR2 SMNVEV (reference sequence). The CDR3 length is 12 residues. Losses at the gene ends were 4 bases for V and 8 bases for J; bases not matched to a gene: 2. CDR3 sequence reads: CASSSDRGGYTF. The CDR3, as DNA: TGTGCCAGCAGTTCGGACAGGGGAGGCTACACCTTC.

J is TRBJ2-2 and V is TRBV18; D may be TRBD2 (6 bases). V was trimmed by 2 bases and J by 6 bases, leaving 10 bases between them. This CDR3 is 14 amino acids long. CDR1 is KGHSH, CDR2 LQKENI, per germline. The CDR3, as DNA: TGTGCCAGCTCACCAGTACTAGCCCCCGGGGAGCTGTTTTTT. Protein: CASSPVLAPGELFF.

The chain is built from TRBV6-6 and TRBJ1-2, with D tentatively TRBD1 (5 bases). The V gene lost 5 bases and the J gene lost 4 bases, with 14 bases spanning the gap. The germline V gene encodes CDR1 MNHNY and CDR2 SVGAGI (reference sequence). This CDR3 spans 14 amino acids. The CDR3 nucleotides are TGTGCCAGCAGTGACCCTAGACAGAGCTATGGCTACACCTTC. Translating it yields CASSDPRQSYGYTF.

The chain combines TRBV10-1 with TRBJ2-3; D ambiguous. This CDR3 comprises 13 residues. The germline V gene has CDR1 WNHNN and CDR2 SYGVQD (reference sequence). V shed 4 bases and J shed 9 bases, with 14 bases lying between them. The DNA for the CDR3 is TGCGCCAGCAGTGCTGACGCCCAGCGCACGCAGTATTTT. Residues: CASSADAQRTQYF.

The chain uses TRBV18 and TRBJ1-5; TRBD1 matches 11 bases. This CDR3 spans 19 amino acids. Germline V CDR1 and CDR2: KGHSH, LQKENI. With 3 bases clipped from V and 0 bases from J, the junction kept 10 bases outside the gene matches. The CDR3 protein is CASSPFRDRGMYSNQPQHF. DNA for the CDR3: TGTGCCAGCTCACCGTTCCGGGACAGGGGGATGTATAGCAATCAGCCCCAGCATTTT. Full variable domain (rest looked up from reference TRBV18 and TRBJ1-5): NAGVMQNPRHLVRRRGQEARLRCSPMKGHSHVYWYRQLPEEGLKFMVYLQKENIIDESGMPKERFSAEFPKEGPSILRIQQVVRGDSAAYFCASSPFRDRGMYSNQPQHFGDGTRLSIL.

The chain employs TRBV30 and TRBJ1-1; no firm D call. Trimming pared 2 bases from V and 4 bases from J, leaving 5 bases between. In germline, CDR1 is GTSNPN, CDR2 SVGIG (reference sequence). The CDR3 is 11 residues long. In nucleotides, the CDR3 is TGTGCCTGGAGTTCGACCACTGAAGCTTTCTTT. It yields the protein CAWSSTTEAFF.

This chain joins TRBV27 and TRBJ2-6, with D perhaps assigned TRBD1 or TRBD2 (5 bases each). The CDR3 has 17 residues. V was pared by 2 bases and J by 2 bases, with 13 bases between. CDR1 and CDR2 (germline): MNHEY, SMNVEV (reference sequence). DNA for the CDR3: TGTGCCAGCAGTTTAACGGGATGGGACCCTGGGGCCAACGTCCTGACTTTC. Protein product: CASSLTGWDPGANVLTF.

This clone was seen once. The V call is TRBV11-2, the J call TRBJ2-2, with D tentatively TRBD1 or TRBD2 (5 bases each). The V gene's germline CDR1 is SGHAT and CDR2 FQNNGV. This CDR3 spans 15 amino acids. V was shortened by 1 base and J by 0 bases, with 6 bases between the two germline ends. The CDR3 nucleotides read TGTGCCAGCAGCTTAGGAGGGGCGAACACCGGGGAGCTGTTTTTT. Residues: CASSLGGANTGELFF.

The V gene is TRBV28, the J gene TRBJ2-1; D is uncertain. The length of the CDR3 is 13 residues. Germline-derived CDR1 and CDR2 are MDHEN and SYDVKM. V lost 6 bases to trimming and J lost 6 bases, with 12 bases between them. The chain's CDR3 is CASRRGPGNEQFF. Written as DNA, the CDR3 is TGTGCCAGCAGACGCGGTCCCGGCAATGAGCAGTTCTTC. Full variable domain (rest looked up from reference TRBV28 and TRBJ2-1): DVKVTQSSRYLVKRTGEKVFLECVQDMDHENMFWYRQDPGLGLRLIYFSYDVKMKEKGDIPEGYSVSREKKERFSLILESASTNQTSMYLCASRRGPGNEQFFGPGTRLTVL.

As for this clone: This CDR3 is also generated by other DNA sequences in the sample. This chain connects TRBV9 to TRBJ2-1; either TRBD1 or TRBD2 may supply D (6 bases each). Germline CDR1 SGDLS, CDR2 YYNGEE. CDR3 length equals 15 residues. V lost 0 bases and J lost 1, with 8 bases in between. The CDR3 DNA sequence: TGTGCCAGCAGCGTAGAAGGGGGGTCCTACAATGAGCAGTTCTTC. It yields the protein CASSVEGGSYNEQFF.